These T cell receptor beta chains were read from a single sample in a study of cytomegalovirus exposure and HLA in healthy donors. Assay: immunoSEQ multiplex PCR; the TCRdb copy retains only in-frame clones and omits some. Of under 200,000 clones in the sample, roughly 85% are singletons; the top ten hold 0.95% to 1.5%. Material: PBMCs. The receptor source for this set is a woman in her fifties or sixties in good health and CMV-seronegative. The CDR3 runs from the conserved cysteine through the conserved F or W. Fields, in order: V gene, D gene, J gene, clone size, CDR3 DNA, CDR3 protein. The D gene is left open where the match is weak. For some rows the clone size is stated as once, few or many, or as a class when expanded; others skip it.

>TRBV4-3|TRBD2|TRBJ2-1|-
TGCGCCAGCAGCTCCTTTAGAGGGAGGGCGGACAATGAGCAGTTCTTC
CASSSFRGRADNEQFF
>TRBV4-3|TRBD2|TRBJ2-5|-
TGCGCCAGCAGCCAACTAGCGGGCCAAGAGACCCAGTACTTC
CASSQLAGQETQYF
>TRBV7-9|-|TRBJ2-7|-
TGTGCCAGCACAGCGACAGCAAGGAACGAGCAGTACTTC
CASTATARNEQYF
>TRBV28|-|TRBJ2-7|-
TGTGCCAGCAGTTTAAGAGGGTACGAGCAGTACTTC
CASSLRGYEQYF
>TRBV6-6|TRBD2|TRBJ2-7|-
TGTGCCAGCAGTTACCCAACGGGACTAGCGGGAGAGCAGTACTTC
CASSYPTGLAGEQYF
>TRBV9|-|TRBJ2-1|-
TGTGCCAGCAGCGTAGCTGGTCAGGGCTTCAATGAGCAGTTCTTC
CASSVAGQGFNEQFF
>TRBV6-5|TRBD1|TRBJ2-7|-
TGTGCCAGCAGTTACCGGTGGACAGGGGGCGGTTACGAGCAGTACTTC
CASSYRWTGGGYEQYF
>TRBV18|TRBD1|TRBJ2-2|-
TGTGCCAGCTCACCAAAGGACAGGCTGAACACCGGGGAGCTGTTTTTT
CASSPKDRLNTGELFF
>TRBV9|TRBD1|TRBJ1-5|-
TGTGCCAGCAGCGCCGGGACAGGGAACAATCAGCCCCAGCATTTT
CASSAGTGNNQPQHF
>TRBV28|-|TRBJ1-6|-
TGTGCCAGCAGCCCGCATGGCTATTCACCCCTCCACTTT
CASSPHGYSPLHF
>TRBV2|-|TRBJ2-4|-
TGTGCCAGCAGTGTCCCGACAGTGACCAAAAACATTCAGTACTTC
CASSVPTVTKNIQYF
>TRBV2|-|TRBJ2-3|-
TGTGCCAGCAGTGGGTGGGCGGGACTCACAACAGATACGCAGTATTTT
CASSGWAGLTTDTQYF
>TRBV18|TRBD1|TRBJ1-1|-
TGTGCCAGCTCACCAGTAGGGGGCTCGGGGGCTGAAGCTTTCTTT
CASSPVGGSGAEAFF
>TRBV5-1|TRBD2|TRBJ2-1|-
TGCGCCAGCAGCGGACAAACCGCCGGGACTAGCGGGGCAGGTGAGCAGTTCTTC
CASSGQTAGTSGAGEQFF
>TRBV25-1|-|TRBJ2-2|-
TGTGCCAGCAGTGGGTCTATTGAGCTGTTTTTT
CASSGSIELFF
>TRBV7-9|TRBD2|TRBJ2-3|-
TGTGCCAGCAGCATTAGCAGCGGGGGGAACTACTACACAGATACGCAGTATTTT
CASSISSGGNYYTDTQYF
>TRBV7-3|-|TRBJ2-2|-
TGTGCCAGCAGCTTCAGCCCACAGCGGACCGGGGAGCTGTTTTTT
CASSFSPQRTGELFF
>TRBV5-4|TRBD1|TRBJ2-3|-
TGTGCCAGCAGCGGGGGCCCAGGGGGAGATACGCAGTATTTT
CASSGGPGGDTQYF
>TRBV28|TRBD1|TRBJ2-5|-
TGTGCCAGCATAGGGGGCCTCGAGACCCAGTACTTC
CASIGGLETQYF
>TRBV6-5|TRBD1|TRBJ1-2|once
TGTGCCAGCAGTTTGTTCGGGGGACAGGTCGGGAGCGGCTACACCTTC
CASSLFGGQVGSGYTF
>TRBV19|TRBD1|TRBJ1-2|once
TGTGCCAGTAGTCCACCTCACAGGGGAAGACGGTATGGCTACACCTTC
CASSPPHRGRRYGYTF
>TRBV10-3|TRBD1|TRBJ1-2|-
TGTGCCATCAGTGATTTGGGGACAGCATACTATGGCTACACCTTC
CAISDLGTAYYGYTF
>TRBV7-2|-|TRBJ2-3|-
TGTGCCAGCAGCTTAGTCGCGGATTTCACAGATACGCAGTATTTT
CASSLVADFTDTQYF
>TRBV7-6|-|TRBJ2-3|-
TGTGCCAGCAGCTTTTCAGACACCTCGGTCCCACAGTATTTT
CASSFSDTSVPQYF
>TRBV5-6|-|TRBJ2-3|-
TGTGCCAGCAGCTTGGACTGGGATACGCAGTATTTT
CASSLDWDTQYF
>TRBV2|TRBD1|TRBJ1-4|-
TGTGCCAGCAGTGAAAACAGGGGGCGCGGTGAAAAACTGTTTTTT
CASSENRGRGEKLFF
>TRBV4-1|-|TRBJ2-2|-
TGCGCCAGCAGCCCCCACTACATGACCGGGGAGCTGTTTTTT
CASSPHYMTGELFF
>TRBV28|-|TRBJ1-2|-
TGTGCCAGCAGTTTACCTTGGAGCGGCGGACGTTATGGCTACACCTTC
CASSLPWSGGRYGYTF
>TRBV29-1|-|TRBJ2-3|once
TGCAGCCCGCCGGTGGGGCGGGGCCCTACAGATACGCAGTATTTT
CSPPVGRGPTDTQYF
>TRBV5-8|-|TRBJ1-2|few
TGTGCCAGCAGCTTGGAGGGCAGGGACTATGGCTACACCTTC
CASSLEGRDYGYTF
>TRBV5-4|-|TRBJ1-1|-
TGTGCCAGCAGCTTGGCAGGTAGGGGCACTGAAGCTTTCTTT
CASSLAGRGTEAFF
>TRBV5-1|TRBD2|TRBJ2-7|-
TGCGCCAGCAGCTCCACCGTAGCGGGAGTTTCTGGCGAGCAGTACTTC
CASSSTVAGVSGEQYF
>TRBV28|-|TRBJ1-5|-
TGTGCCAGCAGCCCGATAAGCGGTCAGCCCCAGCATTTT
CASSPISGQPQHF
>TRBV18|-|TRBJ2-5|-
TGTGCCAGCTCACCATCCGAATTTACAGGGTATAAGACCCAGTACTTC
CASSPSEFTGYKTQYF
>TRBV5-4|-|TRBJ2-1|-
TGTGCCAGCAGCTTGGTAGCGGAGGGCTACAATGAGCAGTTCTTC
CASSLVAEGYNEQFF
>TRBV28|-|TRBJ1-1|once
TGTGCCAGCAGACCCCCACCTCCAGGGTTTTGGGCTTTCTTT
CASRPPPPGFWAFF
>TRBV4-1|TRBD1|TRBJ1-1|few
TGCGCCAGCAGCCATGGGGACAGGGGCGGCACTGAAGCTTTCTTT
CASSHGDRGGTEAFF
>TRBV7-2|-|TRBJ2-7|-
TGTGCCAGCAGCGCGAGAGATACGGGACTCGGGGGCGAGCAGTACTTC
CASSARDTGLGGEQYF
>TRBV9|-|TRBJ1-4|-
TGTGCCAGCAGCCGAGTCAGGGGCGCCGCTGAAAAACTGTTTTTT
CASSRVRGAAEKLFF
>TRBV10-1|-|TRBJ1-2|-
TGCGCCAGCAGTGAAAACAGGGTGCCCAGTGGCTACACCTTC
CASSENRVPSGYTF
>TRBV6-1|TRBD1|TRBJ1-1|few
TGTGCCAGCAGTGTCGACAGGGTGGACACTGAAGCTTTCTTT
CASSVDRVDTEAFF
>TRBV28|TRBD1|TRBJ1-1|-
TGTGCCTGTGGACAGGGGGCTAGGACTGAAGCTTTCTTT
CACGQGARTEAFF
>TRBV13|TRBD2|TRBJ2-1|few
TGTGCCAGCAGCCGCGCGGGGGTCACCTACAATGAGCAGTTCTTC
CASSRAGVTYNEQFF
>TRBV27|-|TRBJ2-7|-
TGTGCCAGCAGTTTAGATGGGGAGTCCTACGAGCAGTACTTC
CASSLDGESYEQYF
>TRBV11-2|TRBD2|TRBJ2-7|-
TGTGCCAGCAGCTTAGGGGGACTAGCGGGAAGCACCTACGAGCAGTACTTC
CASSLGGLAGSTYEQYF
>TRBV21-1|-|TRBJ2-7|-
TGTGCCAGCAGCTCTTTTCACTCGGGACAGGGGGTCTCCTACGAGCAGTACTTC
CASSSFHSGQGVSYEQYF
>TRBV7-3|TRBD2|TRBJ2-7|-
TGTGCCAGCAGCTTAGGGCTAGCGGGCGGCGAGCAGTACTTC
CASSLGLAGGEQYF
>TRBV28|TRBD1|TRBJ2-7|-
TGTGCCAGCCAATCAAAAGACAGGGATCCTAAGTACGAGCAGTACTTC
CASQSKDRDPKYEQYF
>TRBV5-1|-|TRBJ2-5|-
TGCGCCAGCAGTCTATCTACAGGCTTCCAAGAGACCCAGTACTTC
CASSLSTGFQETQYF
>TRBV15|TRBD1|TRBJ2-5|-
TGTGCCACCAGCAGAGATCCAACCGGGACAGGGGTAGAGACCCAGTACTTC
CATSRDPTGTGVETQYF
>TRBV29-1|-|TRBJ2-7|-
TGCAGCGTTGTTAACTCCTACGAGCAGTACTTC
CSVVNSYEQYF
>TRBV5-1|TRBD1|TRBJ2-2|-
TGCGCCAGCAGCCTGGACAGGGGCACCGGGGAGCTGTTTTTT
CASSLDRGTGELFF
>TRBV28|TRBD1|TRBJ1-2|-
TGTGCCAGCAGTTTTGAGGGGGCGATCGGCTACACCTTC
CASSFEGAIGYTF
>TRBV5-6|-|TRBJ1-1|-
TGTGCCAGCAGCTTCGGGGGGGGAGAGGTGGCTGAAGCTTTCTTT
CASSFGGGEVAEAFF
>TRBV6-1|-|TRBJ1-1|-
TGTGCCAGCAGAGGGTGGAGGAGCGACACTGAAGCTTTCTTT
CASRGWRSDTEAFF